This T cell receptor (beta chain) was retrieved from a study of cytotoxic CD8 clonotypes in ibrutinib-treated CLL (dated by TCRdb to about 2021). General notes on the study: The cohort included some 14 treatment-naive and roughly ten relapsed/refractory patients; about 17 were IGHV unmutated. Cryopreserved peripheral blood mononuclear cells were collected at three points: before therapy, at response, and at either sustained remission or disease progression. Of the roughly 86 people in the trial, about 27 had longitudinal samples available. Response samples were obtained after a median of 12 months of treatment, with a range of about 6 to 36 months. Samples averaged 255,043 productive templates and 94,082 productive rearrangements. Partial responses were observed in approximately 24 patients and complete responses in 2; after a median follow-up of around 68 months, remission was maintained in 15 or so patients and progression was observed in approximately 12. Patients were still on ibrutinib when every remission and progressive disease sample was collected. General conclusions and limits of the study: Lymph node repertoires were not examined, and the timing of sampling was not matched between patients in sustained remission and those whose disease progressed. Public clonotypes were rare and either shrank or stayed stable during treatment, and the rise in clonality at ibrutinib response reflected expansion of private clonotypes. Baseline clonality was found to be higher than that of age-matched healthy donors and was strongly correlated with circulating CD8+ T-cell counts. At ibrutinib response clonality went up, during sustained remission it held steady, and at progression it dropped back toward baseline.

Based on the germline V gene, the CDR1 and CDR2 sequences are MNHEY and SVGAGI. Including cysteine and phenylalanine, the CDR3 has 14 amino acids. CDR3 DNA is the only sequence kept; it has 42 bases, read in frame from the first base. A distance of 11 bases separates the germline ends of V and J, which lose 5 bases and 4 bases respectively. A MiSeq instrument was used for deep resolution sequencing, which targeted depths ranging from 1 in 1 million up to 1 in 200,000 T cells, with coverage averaging 10x for each clonotype. The immunoSEQ hsTCRB Kit was used to generate the TCR beta libraries. Per the source publication's procedure: The data were analyzed with ImmunoSEQ Analyzer and ImmunoSEQ Data Assistant, and V, D and J gene assignments followed IMGT definitions. Clonality, which ranges from 0 to 1, was calculated by subtracting the normalized Shannon entropy of productive rearrangement frequencies from one. Public clonotype analysis was restricted to overrepresented clonotypes comprising at least 0.05% of each patient's repertoire. Approximately 14 age-matched healthy donor repertoires from immuneACCESS served as clonality controls. The clones in this table, taken by TCRdb from immuneACCESS, are in-frame only. Not every clone is retained; where verified, under half of the shortfall comes from an unresolved V gene, and the cause of the rest is unknown. D and trimming were read from the DNA, whereas the V and J calls and clone size are those reported in that table. Across this sample there are roughly 330,000 clones, with roughly 67% seen only once. The ten largest make up roughly 6.3% of the sample.

Around 1.8 micrograms of genomic DNA were extracted from cryopreserved PBMCs for TCR beta library preparation. Longitudinal blood samples from CLL patients on ibrutinib monotherapy underwent high-throughput TCR beta sequencing. The patients were enrolled in a single-center, open-label phase 2 trial of ibrutinib monotherapy. Regarding this clone: Its antigen has not been determined. Base qualities are not provided; no much larger clone lies one nucleotide away.

The receptor comes from a human donor with chronic lymphocytic leukemia. The receptor chain draws on TRBV6-5 and TRBJ2-2, with the D gene call left open. The material was PBMCs, obtained after 36 months of ibrutinib treatment. The bases read TGTGCCAGCAGTGACCTATACGGCACCGGGGAGCTGTTTTTT. Translation gives CASSDLYGTGELFF.